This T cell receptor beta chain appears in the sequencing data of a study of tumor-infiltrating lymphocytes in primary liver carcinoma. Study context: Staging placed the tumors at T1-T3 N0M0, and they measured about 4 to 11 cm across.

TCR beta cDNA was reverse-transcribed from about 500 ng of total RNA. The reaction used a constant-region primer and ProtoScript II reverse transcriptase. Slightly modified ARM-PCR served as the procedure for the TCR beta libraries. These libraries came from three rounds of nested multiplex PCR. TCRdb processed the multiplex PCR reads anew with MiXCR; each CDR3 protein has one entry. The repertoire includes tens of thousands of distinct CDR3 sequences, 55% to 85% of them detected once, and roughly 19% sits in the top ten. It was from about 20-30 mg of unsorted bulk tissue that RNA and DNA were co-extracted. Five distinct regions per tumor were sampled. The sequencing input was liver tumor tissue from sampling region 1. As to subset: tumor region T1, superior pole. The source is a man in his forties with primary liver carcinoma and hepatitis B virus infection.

The CDR3 region is CASSQGITGSDYEQYF. CDR3 DNA: TGCGCCAGCAGCCAGGGCATCACAGGATCCGACTACGAGCAGTACTTC. This chain uses TRBV4-1 with TRBJ2-7; D perhaps matches TRBD1 (5 bases). Germline CDR1 is MGHRA and CDR2 is YSYEKL. The CDR3 totals 16 residues. The ends were cut back, 3 bases at V and 3 bases at J, with 18 bases in the middle.